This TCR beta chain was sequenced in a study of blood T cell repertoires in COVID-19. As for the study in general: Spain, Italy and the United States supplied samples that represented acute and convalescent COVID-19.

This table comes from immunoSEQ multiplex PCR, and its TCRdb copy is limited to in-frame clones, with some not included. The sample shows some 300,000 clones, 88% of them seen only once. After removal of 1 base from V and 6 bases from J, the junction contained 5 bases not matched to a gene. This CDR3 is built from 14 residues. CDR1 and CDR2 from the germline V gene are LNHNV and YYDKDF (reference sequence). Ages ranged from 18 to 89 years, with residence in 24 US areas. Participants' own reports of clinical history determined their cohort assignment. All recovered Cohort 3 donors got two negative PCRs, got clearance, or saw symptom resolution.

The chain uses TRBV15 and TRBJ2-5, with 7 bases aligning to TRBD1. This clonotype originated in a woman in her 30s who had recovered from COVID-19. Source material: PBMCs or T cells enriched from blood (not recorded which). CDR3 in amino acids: CATSRVGQDQTQYF. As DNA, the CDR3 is TGTGCCACCAGCAGAGTCGGACAGGACCAGACCCAGTACTTC.